The clone carrying this TCR beta chain was counted ten times or more. In TCRdb, the 5' RACE reads were re-called with MiXCR into one record per CDR3 protein. This table has about 50,000 distinct CDR3 sequences, roughly 8.4% appearing once. This CDR3 region has 13 residues. Per the germline V gene, CDR1 is DFQATT and CDR2 is SNEGSKA (reference sequence). The J segment lost 6 bases and the V segment lost 5 bases, leaving 6 bases of the junction unmatched. Time point noted: longitudinal time-point 3. The data were obtained in a study of neurological immune-mediated disorders. This TCR was recovered from a woman in her thirties or forties in good health. Specimen: PBMCs. This chain links TRBV20-1 with TRBJ2-3; 9 bases are shared with TRBD2. The CDR3 DNA reads TGCAGTGCTTGGTCTAGCGGGAAGGATACGCAGTATTTT. Its protein is CSAWSSGKDTQYF.